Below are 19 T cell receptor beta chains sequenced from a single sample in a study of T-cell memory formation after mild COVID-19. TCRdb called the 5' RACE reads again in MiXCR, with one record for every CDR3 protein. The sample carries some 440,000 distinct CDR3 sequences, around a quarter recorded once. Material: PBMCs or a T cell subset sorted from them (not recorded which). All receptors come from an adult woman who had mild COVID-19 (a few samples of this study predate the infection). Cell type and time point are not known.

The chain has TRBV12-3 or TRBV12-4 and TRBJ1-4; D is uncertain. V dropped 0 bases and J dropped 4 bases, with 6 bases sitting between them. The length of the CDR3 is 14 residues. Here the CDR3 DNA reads TGTGCCAGCAGTTTAGCGCGGGGTAATGAAAAACTGTTTTTT. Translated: CASSLARGNEKLFF.

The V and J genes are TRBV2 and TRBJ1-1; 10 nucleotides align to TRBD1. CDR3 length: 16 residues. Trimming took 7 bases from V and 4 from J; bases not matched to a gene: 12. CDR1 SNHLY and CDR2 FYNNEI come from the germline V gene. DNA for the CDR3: TGTGCCAGCAACAAGCCGGGACAGGGGATTGGCACTGAAGCTTTCTTT. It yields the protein CASNKPGQGIGTEAFF.

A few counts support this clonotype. This CDR3 is CASSQVRPNTDTQYF. Here the CDR3 DNA reads TGCGCCAGCAGCCAAGTTAGACCAAACACAGATACGCAGTATTTT. The chain uses TRBV4-3 and TRBJ2-3; unclear D gene. CDR3 length equals 15 residues. Trimming shortened V by 1 base and J by 2 bases, and 10 bases separated the two germline ends. Germline V gene data show CDR1 as LGHNA and CDR2 as YSLEER.

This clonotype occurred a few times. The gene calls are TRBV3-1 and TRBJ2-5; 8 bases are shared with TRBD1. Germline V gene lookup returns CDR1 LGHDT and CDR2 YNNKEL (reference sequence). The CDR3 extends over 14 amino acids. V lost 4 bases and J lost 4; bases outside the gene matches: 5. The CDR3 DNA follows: TGTGCCAGCAGCCTGGACAGGGTGCGAGAGACCCAGTACTTC. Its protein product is CASSLDRVRETQYF.

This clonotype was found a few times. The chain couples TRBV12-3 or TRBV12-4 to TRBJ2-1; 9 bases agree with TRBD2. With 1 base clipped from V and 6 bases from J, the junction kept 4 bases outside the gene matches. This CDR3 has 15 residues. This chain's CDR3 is CASSLGGGATNEQFF. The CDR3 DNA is TGTGCCAGCAGTTTAGGCGGGGGGGCCACCAATGAGCAGTTCTTC.

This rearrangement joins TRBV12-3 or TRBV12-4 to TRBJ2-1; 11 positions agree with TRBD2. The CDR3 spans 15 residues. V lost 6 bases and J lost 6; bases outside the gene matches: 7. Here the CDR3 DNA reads TGTGCCAGCAGCTGGGGACTAGCGGAGCGCAATGAGCAGTTCTTC. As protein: CASSWGLAERNEQFF.

CDR3 DNA: TGTGCCAGCAGTGTGGGACAGGGCGGCCCCTACGAGCAGTACTTC. Translating gives CASSVGQGGPYEQYF. The chain uses TRBV25-1 and TRBJ2-7; 9 bases agree with TRBD1. Losses at the gene ends were 4 bases for V and 2 bases for J; bases not matched to a gene: 6. This CDR3 spans 15 amino acids. Germline V CDR1 and CDR2: MGHDK, SYGVNS.

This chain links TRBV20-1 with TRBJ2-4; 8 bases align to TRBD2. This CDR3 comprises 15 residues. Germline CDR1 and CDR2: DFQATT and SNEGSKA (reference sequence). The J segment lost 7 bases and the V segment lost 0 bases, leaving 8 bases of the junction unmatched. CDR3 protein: CSARDRAGGRNIQYF. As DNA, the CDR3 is TGCAGTGCTAGAGATCGGGCGGGAGGAAGGAACATTCAGTACTTC.

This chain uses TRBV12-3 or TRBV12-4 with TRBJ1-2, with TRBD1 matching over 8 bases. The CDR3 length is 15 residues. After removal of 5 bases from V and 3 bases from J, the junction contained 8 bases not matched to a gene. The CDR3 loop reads CASSPRTGRDYGYTF. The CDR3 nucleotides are TGTGCCAGCAGTCCTAGGACAGGGCGCGACTATGGCTACACCTTC.

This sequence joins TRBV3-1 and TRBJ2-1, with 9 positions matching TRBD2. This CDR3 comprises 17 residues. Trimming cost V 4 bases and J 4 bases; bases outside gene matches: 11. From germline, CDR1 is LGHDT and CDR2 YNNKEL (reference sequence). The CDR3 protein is CASSPRLAVNIYNEQFF. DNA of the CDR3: TGTGCCAGCAGCCCCCGACTAGCGGTTAATATTTACAATGAGCAGTTCTTC.

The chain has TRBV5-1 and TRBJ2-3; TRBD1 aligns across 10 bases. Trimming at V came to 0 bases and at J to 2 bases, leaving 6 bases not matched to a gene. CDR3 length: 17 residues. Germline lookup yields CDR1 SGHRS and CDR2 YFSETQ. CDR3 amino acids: CASSLDGTGANTDTQYF. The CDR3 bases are TGCGCCAGCAGCTTGGACGGGACAGGGGCGAACACAGATACGCAGTATTTT.

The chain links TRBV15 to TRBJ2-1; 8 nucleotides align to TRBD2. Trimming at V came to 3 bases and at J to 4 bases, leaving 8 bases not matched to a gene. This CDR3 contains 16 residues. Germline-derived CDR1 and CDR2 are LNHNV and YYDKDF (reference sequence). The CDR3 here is CATSSLAGRKYNEQFF. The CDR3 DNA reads TGTGCCACCAGCAGTTTAGCGGGGAGAAAGTACAATGAGCAGTTCTTC.

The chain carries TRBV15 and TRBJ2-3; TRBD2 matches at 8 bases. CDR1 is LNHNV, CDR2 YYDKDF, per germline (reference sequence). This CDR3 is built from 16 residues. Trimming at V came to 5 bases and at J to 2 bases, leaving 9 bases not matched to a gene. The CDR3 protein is CATSPIGRVLTDTQYF. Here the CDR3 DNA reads TGTGCCACCAGCCCCATCGGGAGGGTCCTCACAGATACGCAGTATTTT.

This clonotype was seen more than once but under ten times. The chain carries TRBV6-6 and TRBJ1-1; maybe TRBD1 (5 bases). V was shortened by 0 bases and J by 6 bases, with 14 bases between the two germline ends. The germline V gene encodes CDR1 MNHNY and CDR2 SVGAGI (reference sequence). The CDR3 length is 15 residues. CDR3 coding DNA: TGTGCCAGCAGTTACTCGAAAGCAAGCAGGGCTGAAGCTTTCTTT. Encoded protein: CASSYSKASRAEAFF.

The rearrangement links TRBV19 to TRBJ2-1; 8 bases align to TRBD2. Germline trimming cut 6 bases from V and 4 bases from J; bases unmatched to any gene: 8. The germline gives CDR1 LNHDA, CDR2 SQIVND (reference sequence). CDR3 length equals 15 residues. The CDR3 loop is CASRYAGGYYNEQFF. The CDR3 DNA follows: TGTGCCAGTAGATACGCGGGGGGCTATTACAATGAGCAGTTCTTC.

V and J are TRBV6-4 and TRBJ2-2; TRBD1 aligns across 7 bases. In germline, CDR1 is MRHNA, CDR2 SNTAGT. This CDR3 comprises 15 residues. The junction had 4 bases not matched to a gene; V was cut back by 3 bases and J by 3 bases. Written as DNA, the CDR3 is TGTGCCAGCAGTGAGAGGACAGGTCACACCGGGGAGCTGTTTTTT. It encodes CASSERTGHTGELFF.

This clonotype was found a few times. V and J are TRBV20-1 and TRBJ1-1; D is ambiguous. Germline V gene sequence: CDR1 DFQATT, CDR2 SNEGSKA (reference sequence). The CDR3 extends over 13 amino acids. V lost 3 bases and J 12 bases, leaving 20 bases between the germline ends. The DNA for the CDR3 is TGCAGTGCTAGGGTAGCCAGGCTCCGGAATACTTTCTTT. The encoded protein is CSARVARLRNTFF.

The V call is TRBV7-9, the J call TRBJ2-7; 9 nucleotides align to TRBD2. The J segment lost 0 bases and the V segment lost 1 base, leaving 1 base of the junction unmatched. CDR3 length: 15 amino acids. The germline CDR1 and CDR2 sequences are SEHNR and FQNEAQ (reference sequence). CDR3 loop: CASSLGAGGSYEQYF. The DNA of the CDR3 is TGTGCCAGCAGCTTAGGAGCGGGAGGCTCCTACGAGCAGTACTTC. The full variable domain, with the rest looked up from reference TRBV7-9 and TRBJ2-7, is DTGVSQNPRHKITKRGQNVTFRCDPISEHNRLYWYRQTLGQGPEFLTYFQNEAQLEKSRLLSDRFSAERPKGSFSTLEIQRTEQGDSAMYLCASSLGAGGSYEQYFGPGTRLTVT.

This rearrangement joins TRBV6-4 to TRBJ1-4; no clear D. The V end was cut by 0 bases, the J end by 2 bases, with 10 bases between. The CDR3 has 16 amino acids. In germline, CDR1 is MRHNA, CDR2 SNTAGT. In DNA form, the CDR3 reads TGTGCCAGCAGTGACTCGAACCGCAGCACTAATGAAAAACTGTTTTTT. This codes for CASSDSNRSTNEKLFF.